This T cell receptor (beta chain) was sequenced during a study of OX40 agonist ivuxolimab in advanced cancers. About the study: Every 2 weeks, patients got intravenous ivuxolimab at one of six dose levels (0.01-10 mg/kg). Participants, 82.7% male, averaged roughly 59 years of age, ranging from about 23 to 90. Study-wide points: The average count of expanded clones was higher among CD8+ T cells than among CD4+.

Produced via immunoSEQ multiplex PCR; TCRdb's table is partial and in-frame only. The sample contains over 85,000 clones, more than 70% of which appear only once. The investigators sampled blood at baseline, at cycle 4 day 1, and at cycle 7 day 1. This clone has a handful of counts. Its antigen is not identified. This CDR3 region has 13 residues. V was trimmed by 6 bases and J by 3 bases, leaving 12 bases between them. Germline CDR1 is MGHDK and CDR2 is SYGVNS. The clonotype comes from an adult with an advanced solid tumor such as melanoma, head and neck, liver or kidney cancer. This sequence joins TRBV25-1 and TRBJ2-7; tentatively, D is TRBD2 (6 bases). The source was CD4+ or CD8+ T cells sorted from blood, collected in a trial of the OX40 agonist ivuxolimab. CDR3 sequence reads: CASRGIGGYEQYF. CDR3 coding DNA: TGTGCCAGCAGGGGAATCGGGGGCTACGAGCAGTACTTC.